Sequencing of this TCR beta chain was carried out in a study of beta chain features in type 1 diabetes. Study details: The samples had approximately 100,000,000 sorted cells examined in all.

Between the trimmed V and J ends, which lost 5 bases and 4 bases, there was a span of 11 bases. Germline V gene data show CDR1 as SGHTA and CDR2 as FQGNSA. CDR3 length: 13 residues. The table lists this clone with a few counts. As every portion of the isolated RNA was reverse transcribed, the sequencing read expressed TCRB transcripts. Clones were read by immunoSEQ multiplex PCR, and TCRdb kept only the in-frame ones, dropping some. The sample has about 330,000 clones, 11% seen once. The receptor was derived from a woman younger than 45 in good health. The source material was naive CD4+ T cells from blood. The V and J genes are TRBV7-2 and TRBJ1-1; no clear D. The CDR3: CASSPDTFTEAFF. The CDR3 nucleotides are TGTGCCAGCAGCCCAGACACGTTCACTGAAGCTTTCTTT.